Listed below are T cell receptor beta chains from one sample, sequenced in a study of blood T cell repertoires in COVID-19. Profiled with immunoSEQ multiplex PCR; TCRdb holds only in-frame clones, not every one. The sample holds 150,000 to 200,000 clones, around four fifths seen once. Sample: PBMCs or T cells enriched from blood (not recorded which). These TCRs come from a woman aged 45-65 years who had recovered from COVID-19. CDR3s include the opening cysteine and the closing phenylalanine or tryptophan. Each record gives: clone size, J gene, V gene, D gene, CDR3 DNA, CDR3 protein. D genes are given only for firm matches. A clone size is listed for some rows: how often the clone was seen (once, few, many), or a class if it is expanded.

few | TRBJ1-6 | TRBV19 | TRBD1 | TGTGCCAGTACTCGGACAGGGCTTAATTCACCCCTCCACTTT | CASTRTGLNSPLHF
. | TRBJ2-1 | TRBV19 | TRBD1 | TGTGCCAGTACCGGACAGGGGGGGACGTACAATGAGCAGTTCTTC | CASTGQGGTYNEQFF
. | TRBJ1-3 | TRBV7-8 | . | TGTGCCAGCAGCCCCGGGGGGTCCCGAGAGGGATCTGGAAACACCATATATTTT | CASSPGGSREGSGNTIYF
. | TRBJ1-5 | TRBV27 | . | TGTGCCAGCAGGGGGGCAGCCAGACAGCCCCAGCATTTT | CASRGAARQPQHF
. | TRBJ2-1 | TRBV29-1 | TRBD2 | TGCAGCGTCGACCCTAGCGGAAACGGGGATGAGCAGTTCTTC | CSVDPSGNGDEQFF
. | TRBJ1-6 | TRBV2 | . | TGTGCCAGCACATGGGCCTCCTATAATTCACCCCTCCACTTT | CASTWASYNSPLHF
. | TRBJ2-3 | TRBV9 | . | TGTGCCAGCAGCTTTATTAGCACAGATACGCAGTATTTT | CASSFISTDTQYF
. | TRBJ1-2 | TRBV19 | TRBD1 | TGTGCCAGTAACATTCCAGGGGGCGAATTCTATGGCTACACCTTC | CASNIPGGEFYGYTF
. | TRBJ1-1 | TRBV5-5 | TRBD1 | TGTGCCAGCAGCTTAATCGTCCAGGGGGCGAACACTGAAGCTTTCTTT | CASSLIVQGANTEAFF
few | TRBJ1-2 | TRBV5-6 | TRBD1 | TGTGCCAGCAGAAGGACAGGGGATGGCTACACCTTC | CASRRTGDGYTF
. | TRBJ1-5 | TRBV6-1 | . | TGTGCCAGCAGTGAACAGGCAGGGGCCGTTCAGCCCCAGCATTTT | CASSEQAGAVQPQHF
. | TRBJ1-3 | TRBV18 | . | TGTGCCAGCTCACCGTCCGAACAGTCTGGAAACACCATATATTTT | CASSPSEQSGNTIYF
. | TRBJ1-2 | TRBV5-1 | . | TGCGCCAGCAGCCCTCGGACAGATGATGGCTACACCTTC | CASSPRTDDGYTF
few | TRBJ1-2 | TRBV11-2 | TRBD1 | TGTGCCAGCAGCCTCGAACCAAAGGGGGCGGAGGGCTACACCTTC | CASSLEPKGAEGYTF
. | TRBJ1-6 | TRBV7-9 | . | TGTGCCAGCAGCTTAGGAGGGACAAGTAATTCACCCCTCCACTTT | CASSLGGTSNSPLHF
few | TRBJ1-4 | TRBV7-9 | TRBD1 | TGTGCCAGCAGCGTTCAGGGACAGCGACCTGAAAAACTGTTTTTT | CASSVQGQRPEKLFF
. | TRBJ1-2 | TRBV16 | . | TGTGCCAGCAGCCAGTCTTGGGGGGGCGAAGGCTACACCTTC | CASSQSWGGEGYTF
. | TRBJ2-1 | TRBV5-6 | . | TGTGCCAGCAGCCTACCGGGAGGGGGCGCGAAGTGGGATGAGCAGTTCTTC | CASSLPGGGAKWDEQFF
. | TRBJ1-1 | TRBV7-2 | . | TGTGCCAGCAGCTTCAAGTTCGCGAGAAACACTGAAGCTTTCTTT | CASSFKFARNTEAFF
once | TRBJ1-2 | TRBV6-5 | TRBD1 | TGTGCCAGCAGCCCCAGGGGGAGATTCTATGGCTACACCTTC | CASSPRGRFYGYTF
once | TRBJ2-2 | TRBV12-3/TRBV12-4 | . | TGTGCCAGCAGTTCAGGGGTCACCGGGGAGCTGTTTTTT | CASSSGVTGELFF